This T cell receptor (beta chain) emerged from a study of blood T cell repertoires in COVID-19. Across the whole study: Spain, Italy and the United States supplied samples that represented acute and convalescent COVID-19. T cells, B-cell-depleted T cells, or PBMCs provided the cDNA or gDNA that served as material.

Trimming took 3 bases from V and 4 from J; bases not matched to a gene: 10. The V gene's germline CDR1 is SNHLY and CDR2 FYNNEI. The CDR3 covers 16 residues. In the source study's methods: Amplified reference gene primers provided the basis for estimating nucleated cell counts. Sequencing used immunoSEQ multiplex PCR; TCRdb keeps in-frame clones, though not all of them. V and J calls plus clone size are reproduced from that table; the DNA served to infer D and trimming. The sample consists of around 100,000 clones, under 90% of them appearing once. The chain uses TRBV2 and TRBJ2-3; 7 positions match TRBD2. This receptor was taken from a human donor in a cohort sampled during active COVID-19. Input material: peripheral blood. DNA of the CDR3: TGTGCCAGCAGTGATTCTCGCGGGAGTCGTGCAGATACGCAGTATTTT. This encodes CASSDSRGSRADTQYF.